The rows below give T cell receptor beta chains drawn from one sample of a study of beta chain features in type 1 diabetes. Data came from immunoSEQ multiplex PCR; TCRdb stores just in-frame clones and leaves some out. Of 620,000 or so clones listed, roughly 15% were seen once; the top ten hold approximately 0.099%. Sample: naive CD4+ T cells from blood. These receptor sequences come from a man between 18 and 29 years old in good health. The CDR3 runs from the conserved cysteine through the conserved F or W. A D gene is named only where the DNA matches it firmly. Size is omitted from some rows. Given values are once, few, many or a class for expanded clones.

j_call	d_call	clone_size	v_call	cdr3_aa	cdr3_nt
TRBJ1-3	-	few	TRBV7-2	CASRSSSGNTIYF	TGTGCCAGCCGTTCCAGCTCTGGAAACACCATATATTTT
TRBJ2-7	TRBD1	-	TRBV5-1	CASSLAGQASYEQYF	TGCGCCAGCAGCTTGGCCGGACAGGCCTCCTACGAGCAGTACTTC
TRBJ2-7	-	few	TRBV6-6	CASSYGRGNEQYF	TGTGCCAGCAGTTACGGCAGGGGAAACGAGCAGTACTTC
TRBJ1-6	TRBD1	-	TRBV7-8	CASALLGQGVSLHF	TGTGCCAGCGCCCTATTGGGACAGGGAGTCTCCCTCCACTTT
TRBJ2-3	TRBD1	many	TRBV4-3	CASSHPTGGKQYF	TGCGCCAGCAGCCACCCTACAGGGGGAAAGCAGTATTTT
TRBJ2-5	TRBD1	-	TRBV18	CASSRTGTGNQETQYF	TGTGCCAGCTCACGAACCGGGACAGGGAACCAAGAGACCCAGTACTTC
TRBJ1-5	-	-	TRBV7-2	CASTVENQPQHF	TGTGCCTCGACCGTCGAGAATCAGCCCCAGCATTTT
TRBJ1-2	-	few	TRBV10-3	CAISEVKQILYGYTF	TGTGCCATCAGTGAGGTTAAACAAATACTCTATGGCTACACCTTC
TRBJ2-2	-	-	TRBV30	CAWRHDRARGELFF	TGTGCCTGGAGGCATGACCGGGCTCGAGGGGAGCTGTTTTTT
TRBJ2-1	TRBD2	-	TRBV5-4	CASSSGLAGVRNEQFF	TGTGCCAGCAGCTCTGGACTAGCGGGGGTTCGGAATGAGCAGTTCTTC
TRBJ2-7	-	few	TRBV7-2	CASSLVGTYEQYF	TGTGCCAGCAGCTTAGTAGGCACCTACGAGCAGTACTTC
TRBJ1-2	TRBD1	few	TRBV27	CASSHRGIDGYTF	TGTGCCAGCAGTCACAGGGGTATCGATGGCTACACCTTC
TRBJ2-2	-	few	TRBV19	CASSIRKGWGSSTGELFF	TGTGCCAGTAGTATCCGGAAGGGCTGGGGGTCTTCCACCGGGGAGCTGTTTTTT
TRBJ2-6	-	few	TRBV19	CASQNNYGSGANVLTF	TGTGCCAGTCAGAACAACTACGGTTCTGGGGCCAACGTCCTGACTTTC
TRBJ1-2	-	few	TRBV29-1	CSVEATGSGTYGYTF	TGCAGCGTTGAAGCTACCGGGTCCGGCACCTATGGCTACACCTTC
TRBJ1-5	-	few	TRBV7-9	CASSPIRVRSNQPQHF	TGTGCCAGCAGTCCAATCAGGGTCAGGAGCAATCAGCCCCAGCATTTT
TRBJ2-7	TRBD1	-	TRBV9	CASSGQGGPYEQYF	TGTGCCAGCAGCGGACAGGGGGGTCCCTACGAGCAGTACTTC
TRBJ1-2	-	few	TRBV5-8	CASSLSGQVGYTF	TGTGCCAGCAGCTTGTCGGGGCAAGTAGGCTACACCTTC
TRBJ1-3	-	-	TRBV6-5	CASSYALGSGNTIYF	TGTGCCAGCAGTTATGCTCTGGGATCTGGAAACACCATATATTTT
TRBJ2-7	-	-	TRBV18	CASSPRQDAHEQYF	TGTGCCAGCTCACCTCGGCAGGACGCTCACGAGCAGTACTTC
TRBJ2-2	-	-	TRBV5-6	CASSLDPGAVHTGELFF	TGTGCCAGCAGCTTGGACCCCGGGGCAGTTCACACCGGGGAGCTGTTTTTT
TRBJ2-7	TRBD2	-	TRBV11-2	CASRREGLYEQYF	TGTGCCAGCCGGCGGGAGGGCCTCTACGAGCAGTACTTC
TRBJ2-6	-	-	TRBV9	CASSSRAGTLTGANVLTF	TGTGCCAGCAGCTCACGCGCCGGGACACTTACTGGGGCCAACGTCCTGACTTTC
TRBJ2-3	-	-	TRBV7-3	CASSSSVTQYF	TGTGCCAGCAGCTCGAGTGTTACGCAGTATTTT
TRBJ2-7	TRBD1	-	TRBV6-5	CASSYPDRDEQYF	TGTGCCAGCAGTTACCCGGACAGGGACGAGCAGTACTTC
TRBJ2-7	TRBD1	few	TRBV2	CASSEKFSDRALSYEQYF	TGTGCCAGCAGTGAAAAGTTTTCGGACAGGGCCCTCTCCTACGAGCAGTACTTC
TRBJ2-1	TRBD2	-	TRBV5-1	CASSLPQTSGKPGNEQFF	TGCGCCAGCAGCTTGCCCCAGACTAGCGGGAAACCTGGCAATGAGCAGTTCTTC
TRBJ2-3	TRBD1	few	TRBV10-3	CAITRTGEDTQYF	TGTGCCATCACCAGGACAGGGGAAGATACGCAGTATTTT
TRBJ1-1	-	many	TRBV14	CASRATASGEAFF	TGTGCCAGCAGGGCGACAGCGTCGGGTGAAGCTTTCTTT
TRBJ1-2	-	-	TRBV28	CAIQEVGHYGYTF	TGTGCCATACAGGAAGTGGGGCACTATGGCTACACCTTC
TRBJ2-7	TRBD2	-	TRBV28	CANSGRAGEQYF	TGTGCCAACAGCGGGAGGGCCGGGGAGCAGTACTTC
TRBJ2-3	-	-	TRBV19	CASSSADTQYF	TGTGCCAGTAGTAGCGCAGATACGCAGTATTTT
TRBJ2-2	TRBD2	-	TRBV7-2	CASSTWTSGNTGELFF	TGTGCCAGCAGCACGTGGACTAGCGGTAACACCGGGGAGCTGTTTTTT
TRBJ2-7	TRBD2	-	TRBV28	CASSPGLAGVGEQYF	TGTGCCAGCAGCCCGGGACTAGCGGGAGTCGGCGAGCAGTACTTC
TRBJ2-1	TRBD1	-	TRBV28	CASSLLGGQGYNEQFF	TGTGCCAGCAGTTTATTAGGTGGACAGGGCTACAATGAGCAGTTCTTC
TRBJ2-3	-	few	TRBV7-2	CASKGAGADTQYF	TGTGCCAGCAAGGGGGCGGGGGCAGATACGCAGTATTTT
TRBJ2-3	-	-	TRBV7-2	CASSLDWGAYDTQYF	TGTGCCAGCAGCTTAGATTGGGGGGCCTATGATACGCAGTATTTT
TRBJ2-3	-	-	TRBV29-1	CSVETVKGVTDTQYF	TGCAGCGTTGAAACCGTAAAGGGGGTCACAGATACGCAGTATTTT
TRBJ2-5	-	few	TRBV21-1	CASKLLANEQETQYF	TGTGCCAGCAAACTCCTAGCGAACGAACAAGAGACCCAGTACTTC
TRBJ1-2	-	-	TRBV14	CASSQGLQGPGYTF	TGTGCCAGCAGCCAAGGACTGCAGGGACCTGGCTACACCTTC
TRBJ2-2	-	few	TRBV9	CASSVGYRDTGELFF	TGTGCCAGCAGCGTAGGGTACAGGGACACCGGGGAGCTGTTTTTT
TRBJ1-5	-	-	TRBV5-5	CASSLGRVRGSNQPQHF	TGTGCCAGCAGCTTGGGCCGGGTCAGGGGAAGCAATCAGCCCCAGCATTTT
TRBJ2-7	-	-	TRBV18	CASSSGDYEQYF	TGTGCCAGCTCATCCGGAGATTACGAGCAGTACTTC
TRBJ2-3	TRBD1	few	TRBV10-3	CAISERTGGGTDTQYF	TGTGCCATCAGTGAGAGAACAGGGGGCGGCACAGATACGCAGTATTTT
TRBJ1-2	-	few	TRBV2	CASSTGIGYGYTF	TGTGCCAGCAGCACAGGGATAGGCTATGGCTACACCTTC
TRBJ2-5	-	-	TRBV7-9	CASSLEAGQYF	TGTGCCAGCAGCTTAGAGGCGGGGCAGTACTTC
TRBJ2-7	TRBD2	few	TRBV5-1	CASSRWGGPNSYEQYF	TGCGCCAGCAGCCGCTGGGGGGGTCCCAACTCCTACGAGCAGTACTTC
TRBJ1-1	-	few	TRBV27	CASKGYGTEAFF	TGTGCCAGCAAGGGGTATGGAACTGAAGCTTTCTTT
TRBJ2-5	-	-	TRBV11-2	CASLTSRKGKTQYF	TGTGCCAGCCTCACTAGCCGGAAGGGGAAGACCCAGTACTTC
TRBJ2-7	-	few	TRBV6-5	CASRAQGMTYEQYF	TGTGCCAGCAGGGCACAGGGAATGACCTACGAGCAGTACTTC
TRBJ2-1	-	few	TRBV29-1	CSVGKAWLHEQFF	TGCAGCGTTGGAAAAGCATGGTTACATGAGCAGTTCTTC
TRBJ2-7	TRBD1	-	TRBV29-1	CSVPRDRGTYEQYF	TGCAGCGTGCCCCGGGACAGGGGGACCTACGAGCAGTACTTC
TRBJ2-3	-	-	TRBV6-4	CASSEGRSDTQYF	TGTGCCAGCAGCGAGGGGAGATCGGATACGCAGTATTTT
TRBJ1-5	-	-	TRBV2	CASNRFSNQPQHF	TGTGCCAGCAATAGGTTTAGCAATCAGCCCCAGCATTTT
TRBJ2-7	TRBD2	-	TRBV6-6	CATFSGYSYEQYF	TGTGCCACCTTTAGCGGGTACTCCTACGAGCAGTACTTC
TRBJ1-1	TRBD1	-	TRBV7-6	CASSPDRDVAFF	TGTGCCAGCAGCCCAGACAGGGATGTAGCTTTCTTT
TRBJ1-4	-	-	TRBV9	CASSPEPGANEKLFF	TGTGCCAGCAGCCCAGAACCAGGGGCTAATGAAAAACTGTTTTTT
TRBJ2-7	TRBD1	-	TRBV7-2	CASSPQGPEQYF	TGTGCCAGCAGCCCACAGGGGCCCGAGCAGTACTTC
TRBJ1-4	TRBD1	-	TRBV5-4	CASSPTGQAPREKLFF	TGTGCCAGCAGCCCGACCGGACAGGCCCCCCGAGAAAAACTGTTTTTT
TRBJ2-7	TRBD2	-	TRBV5-6	CASSSTDGRYHEQYF	TGTGCCAGCAGCTCCACGGACGGGAGGTACCACGAGCAGTACTTC